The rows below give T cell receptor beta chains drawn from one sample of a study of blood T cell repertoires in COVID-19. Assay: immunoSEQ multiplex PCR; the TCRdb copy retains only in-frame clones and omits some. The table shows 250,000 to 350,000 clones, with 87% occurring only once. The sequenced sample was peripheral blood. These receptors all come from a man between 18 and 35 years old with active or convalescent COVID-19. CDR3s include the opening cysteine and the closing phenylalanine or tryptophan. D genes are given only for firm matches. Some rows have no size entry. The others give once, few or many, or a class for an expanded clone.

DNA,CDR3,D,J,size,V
TGTGCCAGCAGCTTTGGCCAGAGCAATCAGCCCCAGCATTTT,CASSFGQSNQPQHF,NA,TRBJ1-5,NA,TRBV5-6
TGTGCCAGCAGCTTGGCCGGGGGAAATGAGCAGTTCTTC,CASSLAGGNEQFF,NA,TRBJ2-1,NA,TRBV5-6
TGTGCCAGCAGCTTGGTCCGACAGGGTGGGACTGAAGCTTTCTTT,CASSLVRQGGTEAFF,TRBD1,TRBJ1-1,NA,TRBV5-6
TGTGCCAGCACCAGAGGGACTAGCGGGAGTAATGAGCAGTTCTTC,CASTRGTSGSNEQFF,TRBD2,TRBJ2-1,NA,TRBV28
TGTGCCAGCAGGGGGAGCGGGAGATCCCACGAGCAGTACTTC,CASRGSGRSHEQYF,TRBD2,TRBJ2-7,once,TRBV27
TGTGCCAGCAGCTTCGCGGTTCTGGGCGAGCAGTACTTC,CASSFAVLGEQYF,NA,TRBJ2-7,NA,TRBV11-2
TGTGCCAGCAGTTACCTAGAGAGGGGGGGCGGCTACACCTTC,CASSYLERGGGYTF,NA,TRBJ1-2,NA,TRBV6-5
TGCGCCAGCAGCTTGGCTAGCGGGGGGGCCTACAATGAGCAGTTCTTC,CASSLASGGAYNEQFF,TRBD2,TRBJ2-1,once,TRBV5-1
TGTGCCAGCAGCTCGACAGGGACTGAAGCTTTCTTT,CASSSTGTEAFF,TRBD1,TRBJ1-1,NA,TRBV27
TGTGCCAGCAGCTTGACAGTTAGAAACACCATATATTTT,CASSLTVRNTIYF,NA,TRBJ1-3,NA,TRBV11-2
TGCAGCGTTACTACTAGCGGGAATTTTTACGAGCAGTACTTC,CSVTTSGNFYEQYF,TRBD2,TRBJ2-7,NA,TRBV29-1
TGTGCCAGCGGGAGGGGAGCGGACACTGAAGCTTTCTTT,CASGRGADTEAFF,NA,TRBJ1-1,NA,TRBV7-2
TGTGCCAGTAGTCCCCTAGCAGACTACAATGAGCAGTTCTTC,CASSPLADYNEQFF,NA,TRBJ2-1,NA,TRBV19
TGTGCCAGCAGCCAAGGCCCGAGCTTCGGGTATGGCTACACCTTC,CASSQGPSFGYGYTF,NA,TRBJ1-2,NA,TRBV3-1/TRBV3-2
TGCGCCAGCGCTAGTGAGGGTTTGGGGTGGGGTGAGCAGTTCTTC,CASASEGLGWGEQFF,NA,TRBJ2-1,NA,TRBV4-1
TGTGCCAGCAGCGTAGTTGGGACAGGGTTTTACTACGGTCAGCCCCAGCATTTT,CASSVVGTGFYYGQPQHF,TRBD1,TRBJ1-5,NA,TRBV9
TGTGCCAGCAGCCAAATCACAGGTTGGGACAATGAGCAGTTCTTC,CASSQITGWDNEQFF,NA,TRBJ2-1,NA,TRBV14
TGTGCCAGCAGCTTAACAGGGGGCCGACGCTACGAGCAGTACTTC,CASSLTGGRRYEQYF,TRBD1,TRBJ2-7,NA,TRBV5-6